This T cell receptor beta chain was obtained from a study of neurological immune-mediated disorders. General study results and limits: None of the CDR3 amino acid sequences of expanded clones were shared across subjects, and this suggested private repertoires in all groups.

The sample holds many counts of this clonotype. Antigen: not known. With 10-nucleotide random UMIs included, cDNA was synthesized by 5'RACE. Each CDR3 protein gets one entry after TCRdb re-called the 5' RACE reads with MiXCR. The sample lists about 92,000 distinct CDR3 sequences, roughly 3.5% occurring once. Germline values: CDR1 KGHSH, CDR2 LQKENI. V was clipped by 2 bases and J by 1 base, with 20 bases between them. The CDR3 consists of 19 residues. The sample taken for sequencing was PBMCs. V gene TRBV18 combines with J gene TRBJ2-2, with D possibly TRBD2 on 5 matching bases. This clonotype was obtained from a woman in her forties or fifties with multiple sclerosis. The DNA of the CDR3 is TGTGCCAGCTCACCAGACTATCCCCAGGACGGATTGAACACCGGGGAGCTGTTTTTT. Translation gives CASSPDYPQDGLNTGELFF.